This entry features one T cell receptor beta chain sequence. This specimen comes from a study of blood T cell repertoires in COVID-19. In the study overall: Samples came from the United States, Italy and Spain, spanning acute and convalescent COVID-19.

Germline-derived CDR1 and CDR2 are ENHRY and SYGVKD. The trim removed 6 bases at V and 5 bases at J, leaving 1 base unmatched. The CDR3 has 12 residues. Original processing notes: Estimated nucleated cell counts came from reference gene primer amplification. Data came from immunoSEQ multiplex PCR; TCRdb stores just in-frame clones and leaves some out. V, J and clone size are those of that table, while D and trimming were read from the DNA. This table holds roughly 120,000 clones, around 91% found once. The material sequenced was peripheral blood. The source is a man in his sixties or seventies with active or convalescent COVID-19. J is TRBJ2-1 and V is TRBV10-3; 7 nucleotides agree with TRBD2. The CDR3 coding sequence is TGTGCCATCAGCGGGACTAACAATGAGCAGTTCTTC. Protein product: CAISGTNNEQFF.